This TCR beta chain was identified during a study of blood T cells in healthy people across ages. For every donor, a draw yielded ten milliliters of peripheral blood. There were at least 6 micrograms of total RNA extracted from every sample. Germline V gene lookup returns CDR1 MNHEY and CDR2 SVGEGT. The CDR3 runs 16 residues. V was pared by 1 base and J by 8 bases, with 18 bases between. It was with a sample-barcoded 5' primer and a J-beta primer mix that a second PCR of about 6 to 12 cycles was run. TCRdb reprocessed the 5' RACE reads with MiXCR, giving one entry per CDR3 protein. The top ten hold around 9.2% of the sample, which has 760,000 or so distinct CDR3 sequences, around 25% seen once. This clonotype was detected only a few times. This same sample was also part of a study on T cells of mothers and their children. Per that study: All extracted RNA went into cDNA synthesis, about 1.4 ug per 15 ul. Overlap ran slightly, non-significantly higher for related than unrelated mother-child pairs.

The rearrangement joins TRBV6-2 or TRBV6-3 to TRBJ2-1; the D call may be TRBD1 or TRBD2 (7 bases each). This receptor was obtained from a boy under 18 in good health. What was sequenced was blood. The CDR3 here is CASSYYTGEGSYEQFF. The CDR3 nucleotides are TGTGCCAGCAGTTACTATACAGGGGAGGGGAGCTATGAGCAGTTCTTC.